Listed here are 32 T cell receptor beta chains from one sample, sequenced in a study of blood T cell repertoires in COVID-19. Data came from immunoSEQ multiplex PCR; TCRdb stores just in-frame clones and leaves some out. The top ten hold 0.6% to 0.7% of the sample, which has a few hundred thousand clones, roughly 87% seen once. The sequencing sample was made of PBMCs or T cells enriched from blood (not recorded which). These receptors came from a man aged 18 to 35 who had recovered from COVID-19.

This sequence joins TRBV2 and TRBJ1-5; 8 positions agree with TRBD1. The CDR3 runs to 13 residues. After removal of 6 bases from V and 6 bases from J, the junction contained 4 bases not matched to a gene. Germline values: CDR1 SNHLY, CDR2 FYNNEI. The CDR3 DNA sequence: TGTGCCAGCAGCACAGGGGGATCTCAGCCCCAGCATTTT. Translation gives CASSTGGSQPQHF.

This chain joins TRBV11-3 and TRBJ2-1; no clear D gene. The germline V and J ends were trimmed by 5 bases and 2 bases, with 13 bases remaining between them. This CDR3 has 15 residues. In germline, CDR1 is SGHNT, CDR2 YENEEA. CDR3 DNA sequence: TGTGCCAGCAGCCTACGACTTACTCCCTACAATGAGCAGTTCTTC. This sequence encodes CASSLRLTPYNEQFF.

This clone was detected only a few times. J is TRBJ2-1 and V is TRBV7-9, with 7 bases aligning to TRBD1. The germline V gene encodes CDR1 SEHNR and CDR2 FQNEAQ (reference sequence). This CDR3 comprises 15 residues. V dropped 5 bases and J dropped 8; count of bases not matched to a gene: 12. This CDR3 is CASSPGQVRGDEQFF. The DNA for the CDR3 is TGTGCCAGCAGCCCCGGACAGGTTCGAGGGGATGAGCAGTTCTTC.

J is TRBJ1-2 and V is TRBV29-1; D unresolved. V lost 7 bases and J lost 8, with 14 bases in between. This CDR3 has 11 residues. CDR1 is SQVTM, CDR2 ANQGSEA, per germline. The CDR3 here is CSADREWGYTF. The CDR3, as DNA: TGCAGCGCGGATAGGGAGTGGGGCTACACCTTC.

For the CDR3, the DNA is TGTGCCAGCAGTTACAGGTGGGCTGGGGCCAACGTCCTGACTTTC. Translation: CASSYRWAGANVLTF. The rearrangement links TRBV27 to TRBJ2-6, with D perhaps TRBD1 (5 bases). The ends were cut back, 4 bases at V and 2 bases at J, with 9 bases in the middle. The CDR3 consists of 15 residues. The germline V gene has CDR1 MNHEY and CDR2 SMNVEV (reference sequence).

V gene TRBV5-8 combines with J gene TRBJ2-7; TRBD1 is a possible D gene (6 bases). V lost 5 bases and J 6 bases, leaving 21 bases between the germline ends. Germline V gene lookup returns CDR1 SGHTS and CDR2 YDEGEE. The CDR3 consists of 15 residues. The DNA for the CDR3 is TGTGCCAGCAGAACAGGACAGCCAGGGATATTCGAGCAGTACTTC. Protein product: CASRTGQPGIFEQYF.

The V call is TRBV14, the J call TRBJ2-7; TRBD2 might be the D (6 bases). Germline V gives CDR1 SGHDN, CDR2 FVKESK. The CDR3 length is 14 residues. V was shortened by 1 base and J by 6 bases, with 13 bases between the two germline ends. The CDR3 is CASSQGLGFSEQYF. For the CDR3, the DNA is TGTGCCAGCAGCCAAGGACTAGGGTTTTCCGAGCAGTACTTC. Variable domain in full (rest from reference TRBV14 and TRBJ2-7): EAGVTQFPSHSVIEKGQTVTLRCDPISGHDNLYWYRRVMGKEIKFLLHFVKESKQDESGMPNNRFLAERTGGTYSTLKVQPAELEDSGVYFCASSQGLGFSEQYFGPGTRLTVT.

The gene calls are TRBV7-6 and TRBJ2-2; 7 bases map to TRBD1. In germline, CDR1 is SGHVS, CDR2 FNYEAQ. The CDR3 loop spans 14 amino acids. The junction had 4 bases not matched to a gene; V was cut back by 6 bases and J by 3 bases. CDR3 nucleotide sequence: TGTGCCAGCAGACAAGGGACAGACACCGGGGAGCTGTTTTTT. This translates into CASRQGTDTGELFF.

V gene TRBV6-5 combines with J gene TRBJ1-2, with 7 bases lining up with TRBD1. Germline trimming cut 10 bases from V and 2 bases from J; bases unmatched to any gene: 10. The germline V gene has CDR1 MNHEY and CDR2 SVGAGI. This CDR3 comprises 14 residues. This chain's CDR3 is CATRTGTANYGYTF. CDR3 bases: TGTGCCACCAGGACCGGGACAGCAAACTATGGCTACACCTTC.

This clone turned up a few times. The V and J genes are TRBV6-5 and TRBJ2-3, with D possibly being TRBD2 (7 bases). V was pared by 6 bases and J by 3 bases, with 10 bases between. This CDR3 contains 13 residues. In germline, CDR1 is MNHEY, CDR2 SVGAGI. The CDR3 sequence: CASRRGGTDTQYF. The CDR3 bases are TGTGCCAGCAGGAGGGGGGGTACAGATACGCAGTATTTT.

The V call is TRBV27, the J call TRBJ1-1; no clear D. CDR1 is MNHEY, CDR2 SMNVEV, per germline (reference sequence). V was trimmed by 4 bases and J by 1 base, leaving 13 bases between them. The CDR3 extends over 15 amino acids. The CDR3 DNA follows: TGTGCCAGCAGTTCTCCAGTGACAAAGAACACTGAAGCTTTCTTT. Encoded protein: CASSSPVTKNTEAFF.

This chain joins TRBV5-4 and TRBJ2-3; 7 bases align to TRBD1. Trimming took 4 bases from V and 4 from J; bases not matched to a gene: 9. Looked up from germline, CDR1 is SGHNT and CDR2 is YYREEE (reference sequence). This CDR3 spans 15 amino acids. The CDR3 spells CASSRQGGWADTQYF. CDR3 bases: TGTGCCAGCAGCCGCCAAGGGGGCTGGGCAGATACGCAGTATTTT.

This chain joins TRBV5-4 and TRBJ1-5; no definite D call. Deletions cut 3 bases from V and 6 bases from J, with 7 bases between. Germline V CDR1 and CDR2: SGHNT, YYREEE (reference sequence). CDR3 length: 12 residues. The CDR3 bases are TGTGCCAGCAGCTGGCCTGGTCAGCCCCAGCATTTT. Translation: CASSWPGQPQHF.

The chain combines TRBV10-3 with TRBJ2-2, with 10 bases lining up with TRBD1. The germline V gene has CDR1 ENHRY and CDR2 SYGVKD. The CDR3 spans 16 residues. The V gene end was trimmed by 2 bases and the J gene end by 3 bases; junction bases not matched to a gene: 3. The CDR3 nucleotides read TGTGCCATCAGTGAGACCGGGACAGGGGACACCGGGGAGCTGTTTTTT. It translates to CAISETGTGDTGELFF.

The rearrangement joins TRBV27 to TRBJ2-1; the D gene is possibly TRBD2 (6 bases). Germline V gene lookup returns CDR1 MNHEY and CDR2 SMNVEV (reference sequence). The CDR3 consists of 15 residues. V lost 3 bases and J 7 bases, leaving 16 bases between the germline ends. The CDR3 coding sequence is TGTGCCAGCAGTTTCGATCCGGGAGTCGGGAATGAGCAGTTCTTC. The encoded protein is CASSFDPGVGNEQFF.

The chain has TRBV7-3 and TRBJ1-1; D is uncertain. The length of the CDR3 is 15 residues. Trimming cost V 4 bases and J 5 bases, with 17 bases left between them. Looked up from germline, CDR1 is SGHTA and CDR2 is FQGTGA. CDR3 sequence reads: CASSSPGSTRTEAFF. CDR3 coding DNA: TGTGCCAGCAGCTCTCCGGGTTCGACCCGAACTGAAGCTTTCTTT. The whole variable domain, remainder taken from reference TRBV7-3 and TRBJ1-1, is GAGVSQTPSNKVTEKGKYVELRCDPISGHTALYWYRQSLGQGPEFLIYFQGTGAADDSGLPNDRFFAVRPEGSVSTLKIQRTERGDSAVYLCASSSPGSTRTEAFFGQGTRLTVV.

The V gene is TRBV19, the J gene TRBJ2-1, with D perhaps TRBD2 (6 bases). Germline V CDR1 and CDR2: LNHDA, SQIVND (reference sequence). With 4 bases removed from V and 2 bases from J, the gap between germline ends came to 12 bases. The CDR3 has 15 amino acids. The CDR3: CASSTGLLTYNEQFF. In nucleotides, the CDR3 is TGTGCCAGTAGTACGGGACTTCTAACCTACAATGAGCAGTTCTTC.

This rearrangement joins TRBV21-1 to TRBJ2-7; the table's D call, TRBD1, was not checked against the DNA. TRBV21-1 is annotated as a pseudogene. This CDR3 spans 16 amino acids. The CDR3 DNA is TGTGCCAGCAGCAAAGAGACAGGGGAGGTATCCTACGAGCAGTACTTC. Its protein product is CASSKETGEVSYEQYF.

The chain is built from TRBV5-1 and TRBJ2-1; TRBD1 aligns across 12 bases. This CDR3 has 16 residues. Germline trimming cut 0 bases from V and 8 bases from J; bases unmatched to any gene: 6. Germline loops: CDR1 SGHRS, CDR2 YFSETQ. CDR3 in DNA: TGCGCCAGCAGCTTGGCGTCCGGGACAGGGGGCTATGAGCAGTTCTTC. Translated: CASSLASGTGGYEQFF.

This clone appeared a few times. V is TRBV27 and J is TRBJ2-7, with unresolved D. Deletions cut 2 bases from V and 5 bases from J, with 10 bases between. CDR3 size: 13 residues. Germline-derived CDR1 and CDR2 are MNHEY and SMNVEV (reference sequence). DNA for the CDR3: TGTGCCAGCAGTTTAACTGCGATCCACGAGCAGTACTTC. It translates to CASSLTAIHEQYF.

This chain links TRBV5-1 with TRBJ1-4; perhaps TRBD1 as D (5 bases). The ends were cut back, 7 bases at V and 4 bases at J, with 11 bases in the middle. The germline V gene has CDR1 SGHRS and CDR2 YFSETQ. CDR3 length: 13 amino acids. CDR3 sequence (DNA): TGCGCCAGCGGTACAGGAGATAATGAAAAACTGTTTTTT. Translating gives CASGTGDNEKLFF.

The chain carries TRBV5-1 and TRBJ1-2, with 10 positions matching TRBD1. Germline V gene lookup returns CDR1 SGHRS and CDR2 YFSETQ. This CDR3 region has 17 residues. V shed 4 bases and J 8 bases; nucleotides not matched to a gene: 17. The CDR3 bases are TGCGCCAGCAGCCTCATAGGGACAGGGGCGAACCTCAGCGGCTACACCTTC. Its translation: CASSLIGTGANLSGYTF.

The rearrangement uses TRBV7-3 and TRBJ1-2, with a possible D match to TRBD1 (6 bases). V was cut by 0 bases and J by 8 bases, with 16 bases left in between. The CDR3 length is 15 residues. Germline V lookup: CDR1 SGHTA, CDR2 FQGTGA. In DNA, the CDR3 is TGTGCCAGCAGCTTAACCCCCACAGGGTTCAGCGGCTACACCTTC. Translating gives CASSLTPTGFSGYTF.

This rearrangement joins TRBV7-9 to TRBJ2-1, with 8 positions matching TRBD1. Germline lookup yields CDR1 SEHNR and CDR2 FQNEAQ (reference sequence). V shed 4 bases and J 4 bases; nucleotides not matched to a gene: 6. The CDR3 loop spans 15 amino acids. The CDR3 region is CASSSDRDSYNEQFF. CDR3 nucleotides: TGTGCCAGCAGCTCGGACAGGGACTCTTACAATGAGCAGTTCTTC.

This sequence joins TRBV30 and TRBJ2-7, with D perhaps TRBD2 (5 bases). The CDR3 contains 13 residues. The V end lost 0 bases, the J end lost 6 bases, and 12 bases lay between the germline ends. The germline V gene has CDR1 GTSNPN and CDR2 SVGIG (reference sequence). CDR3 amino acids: CAWSVYGVGEQYF. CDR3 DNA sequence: TGTGCCTGGAGTGTATACGGGGTCGGCGAGCAGTACTTC.

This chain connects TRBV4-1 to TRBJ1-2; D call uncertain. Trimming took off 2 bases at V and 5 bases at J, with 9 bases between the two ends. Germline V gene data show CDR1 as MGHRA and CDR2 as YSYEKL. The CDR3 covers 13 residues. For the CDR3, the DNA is TGCGCCAGCAGCCAATATTACGGTTATGGCTACACCTTC. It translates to CASSQYYGYGYTF.

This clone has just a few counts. The CDR3 nucleotides are TGCAGTGCTAGTGGCCAGAATGAAAAACTGTTTTTT. Protein sequence: CSASGQNEKLFF. The chain employs TRBV20-1 and TRBJ1-4, with unresolved D. Germline V lookup: CDR1 DFQATT, CDR2 SNEGSKA (reference sequence). The V and J ends lost 3 bases and 5 bases respectively, with 7 bases between them. The CDR3 runs 12 residues.

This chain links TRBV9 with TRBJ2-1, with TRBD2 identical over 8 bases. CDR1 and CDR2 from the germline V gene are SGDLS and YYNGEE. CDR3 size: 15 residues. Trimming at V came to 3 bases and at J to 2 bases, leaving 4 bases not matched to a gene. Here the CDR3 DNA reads TGTGCCAGCAGCGAAACTAGCGGCACCTACAATGAGCAGTTCTTC. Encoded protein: CASSETSGTYNEQFF.

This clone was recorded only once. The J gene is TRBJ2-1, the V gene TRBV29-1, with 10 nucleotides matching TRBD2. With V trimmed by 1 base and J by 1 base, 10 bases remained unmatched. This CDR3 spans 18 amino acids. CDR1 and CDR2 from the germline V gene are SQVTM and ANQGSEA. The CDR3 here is CSVEGQASGSGSYNEQFF. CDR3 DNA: TGCAGCGTTGAAGGGCAGGCTAGCGGGAGTGGGTCCTACAATGAGCAGTTCTTC.

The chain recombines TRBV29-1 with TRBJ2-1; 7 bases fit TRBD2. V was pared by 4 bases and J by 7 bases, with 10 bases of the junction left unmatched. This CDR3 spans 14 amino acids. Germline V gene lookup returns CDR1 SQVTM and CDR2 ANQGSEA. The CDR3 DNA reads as TGCAGCGTTGTCTCCCGACTAGCCTCAAATGAGCAGTTCTTC. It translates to CSVVSRLASNEQFF.

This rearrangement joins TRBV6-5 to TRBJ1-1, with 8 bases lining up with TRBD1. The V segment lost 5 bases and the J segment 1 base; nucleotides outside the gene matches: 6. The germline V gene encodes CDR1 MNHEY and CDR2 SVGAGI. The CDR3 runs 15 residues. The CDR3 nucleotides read TGTGCCAGCAGTCCCGGGACAGGCCGGAACACTGAAGCTTTCTTT. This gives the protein CASSPGTGRNTEAFF.

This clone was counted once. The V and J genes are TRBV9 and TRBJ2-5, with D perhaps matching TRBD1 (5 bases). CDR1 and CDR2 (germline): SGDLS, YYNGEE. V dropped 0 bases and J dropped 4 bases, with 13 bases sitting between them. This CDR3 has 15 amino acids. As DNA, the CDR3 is TGTGCCAGCAGCGTAGGGACAAGAACGCCAGAGACCCAGTACTTC. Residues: CASSVGTRTPETQYF.